The clone carrying this T cell receptor (beta chain) was counted many times. The antigen remains unidentified. This CDR3 region has 14 residues. Germline loops: CDR1 SGHVS, CDR2 FQNEAQ. The V end lost 5 bases, the J end lost 0 bases, and 10 bases lay between the germline ends. This sample stems from a study of T cells in Graves' hyperthyroidism and ophthalmopathy. Study outcomes and limitations: Before onset, by a median of approximately 6.2 months, the model predicted ophthalmopathy.

Uncontrolled infection, other autoimmune disease, pregnancy and lactation each barred patients from inclusion. Together with thyroid ultrasound, orbital computed tomography, serum thyroxine and TRAb, clinical symptoms were used for diagnoses. Amplified TCR beta CDR3 regions derived from RNA transcripts. Initially, a first-round RT-PCR of the TCR CDR3 employed the HTBI primer set. Via MiXCR, TCRdb re-called the multiplex PCR reads, giving one row per CDR3 protein. The table records 400,000 to 550,000 distinct CDR3 sequences, around 14% of them present only once. This sequence was found in a young woman with Graves' hyperthyroidism. Source material: blood. The chain joins TRBV7-8 to TRBJ1-1; D possibly corresponds to TRBD1 (5 bases). The CDR3 reads CASSTGVMNTEAFF. The CDR3 DNA follows: TGTGCCAGCAGCACGGGGGTGATGAACACTGAAGCTTTCTTT.